These 21 T cell receptor beta chains originate from one sample sequenced in a study of early T cells in non-severe SARS-CoV-2 infection. One entry per CDR3 protein results from TCRdb running MiXCR on the 5' RACE reads. The data hold around 19,000 distinct CDR3 sequences, with approximately 6.2% observed a single time. The sequencing sample was made of whole blood. These receptors all come from an adult who was a healthcare worker with PCR-confirmed SARS-CoV-2 infection or an uninfected control (not recorded which).

The sample holds many counts of this clonotype. This chain joins TRBV28 and TRBJ2-1; TRBD2 is a possible D gene (6 bases). Germline V lookup: CDR1 MDHEN, CDR2 SYDVKM. The CDR3 contains 14 residues. The ends were cut back, 3 bases at V and 4 bases at J, with 10 bases in the middle. The CDR3 loop reads CASSFRRGYNEQFF. The CDR3 coding sequence is TGTGCCAGCAGTTTCCGGCGGGGTTACAATGAGCAGTTCTTC.

This clonotype turned up a few times. The J gene is TRBJ2-3, the V gene TRBV7-7; possibly TRBD1 or TRBD2 for D (6 bases each). The length of the CDR3 is 16 residues. CDR1 and CDR2 from the germline V gene are SSHAT and FNYEAQ (reference sequence). V dropped 5 bases and J dropped 0 bases, with 15 bases sitting between them. In nucleotides, the CDR3 is TGTGCCAGCAGCCCATCGGGGGCGGCTAGCACAGATACGCAGTATTTT. It translates to CASSPSGAASTDTQYF.

This clonotype is medium-sized in the sample. The CDR3 is CASSLGPTFEKETQYF. The CDR3 DNA reads as TGTGCCAGCAGCCTGGGACCGACTTTCGAAAAAGAGACCCAGTACTTC. V usage is TRBV6-5 and J usage is TRBJ2-5; D may be TRBD1 or TRBD2 (5 bases each). Trimming took 6 bases from V and 3 from J, leaving 20 bases between them. Germline V gives CDR1 MNHEY, CDR2 SVGAGI. CDR3 size: 16 residues.

V and J are TRBV27 and TRBJ1-2; the D gene is possibly TRBD1 (5 bases). The CDR3 is made up of 14 amino acids. Trimming left V 6 bases short and J 4 bases short, with 15 bases between. Germline V gives CDR1 MNHEY, CDR2 SMNVEV (reference sequence). In DNA, the CDR3 is TGTGCCAGCAGCCGTGAAGGGACGGCCTATGGCTACACCTTC. It translates to CASSREGTAYGYTF.

In this sample, this clonotype turned up many times. This chain uses TRBV29-1 with TRBJ1-5; possible D gene TRBD1, 6 bases. The V and J ends lost 4 bases and 6 bases respectively, with 13 bases between them. The CDR3 is made up of 13 amino acids. CDR1 is SQVTM, CDR2 ANQGSEA, per germline. CDR3 region: CSVVEGDGQPQHF. In DNA, the CDR3 is TGCAGCGTTGTGGAGGGGGACGGTCAGCCCCAGCATTTT.

This chain connects TRBV11-2 to TRBJ2-2; D is ambiguous. CDR1 is SGHAT, CDR2 FQNNGV, per germline. V lost 0 bases and J 4 bases, leaving 3 bases between the germline ends. This CDR3 contains 13 residues. In nucleotides, the CDR3 is TGTGCCAGCAGCTTAGACGTCACCGGGGAGCTGTTTTTT. Protein: CASSLDVTGELFF.

This clonotype occurred many times. The V gene is TRBV14, the J gene TRBJ1-1, with TRBD1 as a possible D gene (5 bases). Looked up from germline, CDR1 is SGHDN and CDR2 is FVKESK. This CDR3 region has 16 residues. The V gene lost 4 bases and the J gene lost 2 bases, with 17 bases spanning the gap. The CDR3 protein is CASSLPKGLGNTEAFF. CDR3 nucleotide sequence: TGTGCCAGCAGCCTCCCGAAGGGGCTGGGCAACACTGAAGCTTTCTTT.

By frequency in the sample, this clonotype is medium-sized. The chain carries TRBV6-6 and TRBJ2-3, with 8 bases lining up with TRBD2. This CDR3 is built from 15 residues. Losses at the gene ends were 6 bases for V and 1 base for J; bases not matched to a gene: 6. The V gene's germline CDR1 is MNHNY and CDR2 SVGAGI (reference sequence). The CDR3 reads CASRGSGRRTDTQYF. For the CDR3, the DNA is TGTGCCAGCAGGGGAAGCGGGAGACGCACAGATACGCAGTATTTT.

In its sample, this clonotype ranks as medium-sized. The V gene is TRBV6-5, the J gene TRBJ2-2; weak D call: TRBD1 (6 bases). The CDR3 extends over 14 amino acids. Trimming shortened V by 9 bases and J by 0 bases, and 11 bases separated the two germline ends. Germline CDR1 and CDR2: MNHEY and SVGAGI. The CDR3: CARTRTANTGELFF. The CDR3 DNA follows: TGTGCCAGAACCCGGACAGCGAACACCGGGGAGCTGTTTTTT.

This clonotype was detected many times. One end of the junction varies from germline; a read error may be responsible. The J gene is TRBJ2-5, the V gene TRBV29-1; D call uncertain. Germline CDR1 is SQVTM and CDR2 is ANQGSEA. The CDR3 extends over 12 amino acids. CDR3 residues: CSVQEASGTQYF. CDR3 DNA: TGCAGCGTTCAAGAGGCTAGTGGGACCCAGTACTTC.

By share of the sample, this clonotype is medium-sized. The V and J genes are TRBV20-1 and TRBJ2-3, with 7 bases fitting TRBD2. With V trimmed by 3 bases and J by 4 bases, 10 bases remained unmatched. The germline V gene encodes CDR1 DFQATT and CDR2 SNEGSKA (reference sequence). The CDR3 totals 15 residues. This CDR3 is CSASQAGEWPDTQYF. The CDR3, as DNA: TGCAGTGCTAGTCAGGCGGGAGAATGGCCAGATACGCAGTATTTT.

This clonotype has at least ten counts. The V call is TRBV5-6, the J call TRBJ2-7, with D possibly matching TRBD1 (5 bases). Trimming stripped 2 bases from V and 4 bases from J, with 7 bases between. CDR3 length: 12 residues. Germline CDR1 SGHDT, CDR2 YYEEEE. The CDR3: CASSFRDYEQYF. The CDR3 DNA is TGTGCCAGCAGCTTCAGGGATTACGAGCAGTACTTC.

With respect to this clonotype: This may stem from a read error, because a much larger clone lies one nucleotide away. This rearrangement joins TRBV10-2 to TRBJ2-1; possibly TRBD1 for D (5 bases). The V gene's germline CDR1 is WSHSY and CDR2 SAAADI. There are 12 residues in the CDR3. CDR3 residues: CASRESWGIQFF. CDR3 sequence (DNA): TGCGCCAGCAGAGAGTCCTGGGGCATACAGTTCTTC.

This clonotype was detected ten times or more. V gene TRBV20-1 combines with J gene TRBJ1-4; D might be TRBD1 (5 bases). CDR1 and CDR2 from the germline V gene are DFQATT and SNEGSKA (reference sequence). CDR3 size: 14 residues. Trimming pared 1 base from V and 11 bases from J, leaving 17 bases between. The CDR3 protein is CSARAVAGFEKLFF. The CDR3, as DNA: TGCAGTGCTAGAGCCGTGGCAGGGTTTGAGAAACTGTTTTTT.

V is TRBV2 and J is TRBJ2-7; unclear D gene. Germline V CDR1 and CDR2: SNHLY, FYNNEI. The CDR3 totals 11 residues. V was clipped by 3 bases and J by 2 bases, with 2 bases between them. CDR3 amino acids: CASSETYEQYF. The CDR3 region has the DNA TGTGCCAGCAGTGAGACCTACGAGCAGTACTTC. The full variable domain, in which reference TRBV2 and TRBJ2-7 provide the parts outside the CDR3, is EPEVTQTPSHQVTQMGQEVILRCVPISNHLYFYWYRQILGQKVEFLVSFYNNEISEKSEIFDDQFSVERPDGSNFTLKIRSTKLEDSAMYFCASSETYEQYFGPGTRLTVT.

The table lists this clonotype with many counts. The rearrangement uses TRBV28 and TRBJ2-5; 7 bases match TRBD1. The trim removed 4 bases at V and 5 bases at J, leaving 7 bases unmatched. This CDR3 is built from 14 residues. CDR1 is MDHEN, CDR2 SYDVKM, per germline. DNA of the CDR3: TGTGCCAGCAGTTCAGACAGGGATGGTGAGACCCAGTACTTC. Protein product: CASSSDRDGETQYF.

This clonotype has ten or more counts. The CDR3 coding sequence is TGTGCCAGCAGCTCCCTAGCGCCCAAACTCTCCTACGAGCAGTACTTC. This translates into CASSSLAPKLSYEQYF. The chain carries TRBV7-9 and TRBJ2-7; the D gene is possibly TRBD2 (6 bases). This CDR3 is built from 16 residues. Germline CDR1 reads SEHNR; CDR2 reads FQNEAQ (reference sequence). V was cut by 4 bases and J by 0 bases, with 16 bases left in between.

Points on this clonotype: A much larger clone differs from this one at a single base, so this may be a read error. The chain recombines TRBV11-2 with TRBJ2-7, with D tentatively TRBD1 (6 bases). This CDR3 has 13 residues. Germline lookup yields CDR1 SGHAT and CDR2 FQNNGV. The CDR3 region is CACSLSGVFEQYF. CDR3 nucleotide sequence: TGTGCCTGCAGCTTATCAGGGGTGTTCGAGCAGTACTTC. Filled out from reference TRBV11-2 and TRBJ2-7, the complete variable domain reads EAGVAQSPRYKIIEKRQSVAFWCNPISGHATLYWYQQILGQGPKLLIQFQNNGVVDDSQLPKDRFSAERLKGVDSTLKIQPAKLEDSAVYLCACSLSGVFEQYFGPGTRLTVT.

This clonotype was picked up many times. The chain joins TRBV29-1 to TRBJ1-1, with 10 nucleotides matching TRBD1. The V gene's germline CDR1 is SQVTM and CDR2 ANQGSEA. The ends lost 6 bases at V and 5 bases at J; junction bases unmatched: 3. This CDR3 has 12 amino acids. CDR3 protein: CSVGQGGTEAFF. The CDR3 coding sequence is TGCAGCGTCGGACAGGGGGGTACTGAAGCTTTCTTT.

This clonotype was seen many times. The chain has TRBV4-1 and TRBJ2-7; D remains ambiguous. The CDR3 runs 13 residues. Trimming left V 0 bases short and J 7 bases short, with 10 bases between. CDR1 and CDR2 from the germline V gene are MGHRA and YSYEKL. CDR3 region: CASSQDEAWEQYF. CDR3 DNA: TGCGCCAGCAGCCAAGATGAGGCGTGGGAGCAGTACTTC.

This clonotype was seen ten or more times. This CDR3 reads CASSHLRSGSQYNEQFF. CDR3 DNA sequence: TGCGCCAGCAGTCACCTCCGTAGCGGGAGCCAGTACAATGAGCAGTTCTTC. The rearrangement uses TRBV23-1 and TRBJ2-1; 9 bases align to TRBD2. TRBV23-1 qualifies as an ORF whose function is uncertain. Unmatched junction bases numbered 10, after V lost 3 bases and J lost 4 bases. CDR3 length equals 17 residues.